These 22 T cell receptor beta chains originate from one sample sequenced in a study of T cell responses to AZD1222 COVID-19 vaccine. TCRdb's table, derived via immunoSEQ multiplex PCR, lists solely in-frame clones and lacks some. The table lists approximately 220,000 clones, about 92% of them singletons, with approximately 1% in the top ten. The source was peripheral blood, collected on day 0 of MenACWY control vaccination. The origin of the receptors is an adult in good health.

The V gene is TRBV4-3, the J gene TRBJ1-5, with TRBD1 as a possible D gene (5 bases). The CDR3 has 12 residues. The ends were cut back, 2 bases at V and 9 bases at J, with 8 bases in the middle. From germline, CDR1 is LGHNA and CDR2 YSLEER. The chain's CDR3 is CASSQLGGPQHF. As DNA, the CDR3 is TGCGCCAGCAGCCAACTTGGGGGGCCCCAGCATTTT.

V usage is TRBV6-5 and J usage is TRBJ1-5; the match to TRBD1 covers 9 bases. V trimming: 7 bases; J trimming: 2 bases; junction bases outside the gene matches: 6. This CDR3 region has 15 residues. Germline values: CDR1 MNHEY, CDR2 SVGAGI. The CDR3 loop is CASTLTGGGNQPQHF. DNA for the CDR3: TGTGCCAGCACTCTTACAGGGGGCGGCAATCAGCCCCAGCATTTT.

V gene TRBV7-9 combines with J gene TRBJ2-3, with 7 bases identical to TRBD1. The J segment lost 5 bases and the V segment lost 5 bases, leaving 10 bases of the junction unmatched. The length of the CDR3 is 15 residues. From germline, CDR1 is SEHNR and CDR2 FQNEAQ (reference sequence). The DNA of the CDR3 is TGTGCCAGCAGCCCGCCAAGGGGGCCGGGAGATACGCAGTATTTT. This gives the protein CASSPPRGPGDTQYF.

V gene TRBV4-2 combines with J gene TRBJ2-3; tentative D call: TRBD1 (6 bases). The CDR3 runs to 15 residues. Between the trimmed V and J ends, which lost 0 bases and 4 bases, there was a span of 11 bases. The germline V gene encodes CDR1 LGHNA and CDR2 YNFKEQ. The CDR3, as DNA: TGTGCCAGCAGCCAAGATTCACAGGGACCAGATACGCAGTATTTT. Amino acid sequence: CASSQDSQGPDTQYF.

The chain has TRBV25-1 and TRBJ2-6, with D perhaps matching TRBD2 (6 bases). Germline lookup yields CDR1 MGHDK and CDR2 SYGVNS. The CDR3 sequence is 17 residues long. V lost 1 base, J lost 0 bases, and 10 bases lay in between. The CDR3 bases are TGTGCCAGCAGTGAATTCCCGGGAGCCTCTGGGGCCAACGTCCTGACTTTC. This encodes CASSEFPGASGANVLTF.

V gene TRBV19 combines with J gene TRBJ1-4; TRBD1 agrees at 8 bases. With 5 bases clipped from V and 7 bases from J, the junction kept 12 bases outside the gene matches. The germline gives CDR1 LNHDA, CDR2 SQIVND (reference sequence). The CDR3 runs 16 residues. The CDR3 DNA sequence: TGTGCCAGTAGTTCTTCAGGGGGCTGGTCTGTTGAAAAACTGTTTTTT. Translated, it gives CASSSSGGWSVEKLFF.

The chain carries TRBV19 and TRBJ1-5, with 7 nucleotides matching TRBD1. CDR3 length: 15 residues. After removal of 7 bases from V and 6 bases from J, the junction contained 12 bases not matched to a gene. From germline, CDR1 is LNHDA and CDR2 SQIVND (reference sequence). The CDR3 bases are TGTGCCAGTACCACCAACAGGGGTGGAGGTCAGCCCCAGCATTTT. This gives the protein CASTTNRGGGQPQHF.

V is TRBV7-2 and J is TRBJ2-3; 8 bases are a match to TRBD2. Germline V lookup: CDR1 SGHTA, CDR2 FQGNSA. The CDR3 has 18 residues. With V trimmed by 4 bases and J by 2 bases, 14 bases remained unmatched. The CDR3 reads CASSSPVGRGVDTDTQYF. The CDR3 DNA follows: TGTGCCAGCAGCTCCCCCGTCGGGCGGGGGGTAGACACAGATACGCAGTATTTT.

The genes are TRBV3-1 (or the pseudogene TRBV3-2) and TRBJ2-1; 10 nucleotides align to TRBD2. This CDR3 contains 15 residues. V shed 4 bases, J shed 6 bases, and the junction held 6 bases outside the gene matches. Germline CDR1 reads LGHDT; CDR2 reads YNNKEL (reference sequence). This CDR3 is CASSLSGGAVNEQFF. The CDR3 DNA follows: TGTGCCAGCAGCCTCAGCGGGGGGGCCGTCAATGAGCAGTTCTTC.

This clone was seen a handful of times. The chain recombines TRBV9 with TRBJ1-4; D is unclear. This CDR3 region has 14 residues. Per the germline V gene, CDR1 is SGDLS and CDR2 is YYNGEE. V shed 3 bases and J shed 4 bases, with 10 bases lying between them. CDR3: CASSETVLNEKLFF. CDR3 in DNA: TGTGCCAGCAGCGAGACGGTCCTTAATGAAAAACTGTTTTTT.

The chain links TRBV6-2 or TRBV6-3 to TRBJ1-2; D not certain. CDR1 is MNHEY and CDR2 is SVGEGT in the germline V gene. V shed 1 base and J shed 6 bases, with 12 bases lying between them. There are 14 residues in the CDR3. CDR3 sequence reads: CASSYYGGPNGYTF. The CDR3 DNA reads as TGTGCCAGCAGTTACTACGGAGGTCCTAATGGCTACACCTTC.

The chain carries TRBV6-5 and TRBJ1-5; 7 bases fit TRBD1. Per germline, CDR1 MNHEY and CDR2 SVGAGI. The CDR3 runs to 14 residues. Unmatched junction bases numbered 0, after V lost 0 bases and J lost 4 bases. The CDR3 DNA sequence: TGTGCCAGCAGTTACTCCAGGGGGAATCAGCCCCAGCATTTT. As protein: CASSYSRGNQPQHF.

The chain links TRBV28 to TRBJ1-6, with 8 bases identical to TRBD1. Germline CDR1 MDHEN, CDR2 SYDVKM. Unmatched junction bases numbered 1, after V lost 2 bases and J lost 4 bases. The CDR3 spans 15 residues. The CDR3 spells CASSLQGAYNSPLHF. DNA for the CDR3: TGTGCCAGCAGTTTACAGGGGGCGTATAATTCACCCCTCCACTTT.

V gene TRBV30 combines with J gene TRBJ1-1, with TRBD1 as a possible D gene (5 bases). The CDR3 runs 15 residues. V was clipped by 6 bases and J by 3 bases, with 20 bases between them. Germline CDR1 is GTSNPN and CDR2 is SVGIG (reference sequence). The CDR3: CACRKGSSGHTEAFF. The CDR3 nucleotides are TGTGCCTGCCGAAAGGGGTCATCGGGACACACTGAAGCTTTCTTT.

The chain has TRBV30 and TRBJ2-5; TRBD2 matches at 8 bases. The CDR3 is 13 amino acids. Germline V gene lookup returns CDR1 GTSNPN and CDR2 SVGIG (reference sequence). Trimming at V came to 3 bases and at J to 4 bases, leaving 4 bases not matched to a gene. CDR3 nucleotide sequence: TGTGCCTGGAGCGGGGGGGCAATAGAGACCCAGTACTTC. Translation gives CAWSGGAIETQYF.

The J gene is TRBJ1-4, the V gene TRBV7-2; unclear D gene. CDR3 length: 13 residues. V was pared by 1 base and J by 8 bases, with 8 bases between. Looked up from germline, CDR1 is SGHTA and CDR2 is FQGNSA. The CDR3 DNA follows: TGTGCCAGCAGCTTAGGGGAAGCGGAAAAACTGTTTTTT. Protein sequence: CASSLGEAEKLFF.

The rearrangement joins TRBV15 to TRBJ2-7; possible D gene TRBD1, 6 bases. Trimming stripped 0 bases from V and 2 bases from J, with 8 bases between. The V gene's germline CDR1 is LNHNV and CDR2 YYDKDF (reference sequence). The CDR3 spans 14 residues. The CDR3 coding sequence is TGTGCCACCAGCAGAGATCAGGGGACCTACGAGCAGTACTTC. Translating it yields CATSRDQGTYEQYF.

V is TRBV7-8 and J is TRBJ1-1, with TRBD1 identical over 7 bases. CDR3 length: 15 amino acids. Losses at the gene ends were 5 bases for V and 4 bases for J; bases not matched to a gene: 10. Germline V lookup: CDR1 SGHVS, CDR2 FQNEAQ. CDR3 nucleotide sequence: TGTGCCAGCAGCGTATCGACAGGGTTTCGCACTGAAGCTTTCTTT. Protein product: CASSVSTGFRTEAFF.

The CDR3 nucleotides read TGCGCCAGCAGCCCCGTTATCTCTGGAAACACCATATATTTT. Its protein product is CASSPVISGNTIYF. The V call is TRBV4-3, the J call TRBJ1-3, with D uncertain. This CDR3 has 14 residues. Germline V gene sequence: CDR1 LGHNA, CDR2 YSLEER. V was cut by 4 bases and J by 0 bases, with 7 bases left in between.

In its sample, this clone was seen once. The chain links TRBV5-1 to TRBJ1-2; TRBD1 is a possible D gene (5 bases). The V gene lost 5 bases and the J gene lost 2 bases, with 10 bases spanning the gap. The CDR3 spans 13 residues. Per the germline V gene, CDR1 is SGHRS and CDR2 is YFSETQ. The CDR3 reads CASSYDRNYGYTF. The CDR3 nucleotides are TGCGCCAGCAGTTACGACAGAAACTATGGCTACACCTTC.

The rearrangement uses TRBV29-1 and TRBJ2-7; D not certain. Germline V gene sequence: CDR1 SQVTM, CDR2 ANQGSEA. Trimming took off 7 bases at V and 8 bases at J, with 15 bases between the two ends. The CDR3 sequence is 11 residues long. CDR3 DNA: TGCAGCGCCTCCTCTGTTGGACAGCAGTACTTC. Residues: CSASSVGQQYF.

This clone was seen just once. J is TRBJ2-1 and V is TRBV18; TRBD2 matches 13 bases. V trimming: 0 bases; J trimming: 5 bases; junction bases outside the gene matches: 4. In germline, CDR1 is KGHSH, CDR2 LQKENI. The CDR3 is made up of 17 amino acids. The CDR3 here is CASSPPGLAGTHNEQFF. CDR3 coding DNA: TGTGCCAGCTCACCACCGGGACTAGCGGGGACTCACAATGAGCAGTTCTTC.